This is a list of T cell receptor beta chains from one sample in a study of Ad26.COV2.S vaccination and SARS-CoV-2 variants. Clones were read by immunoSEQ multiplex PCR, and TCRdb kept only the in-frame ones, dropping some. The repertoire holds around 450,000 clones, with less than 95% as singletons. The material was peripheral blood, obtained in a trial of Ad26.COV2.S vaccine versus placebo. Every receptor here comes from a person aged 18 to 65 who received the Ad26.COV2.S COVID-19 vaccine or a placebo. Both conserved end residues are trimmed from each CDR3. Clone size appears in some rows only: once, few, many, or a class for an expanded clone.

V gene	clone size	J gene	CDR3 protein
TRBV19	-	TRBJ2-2	ASSSAEATGELF
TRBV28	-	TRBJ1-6	ASRPGTAERSLH
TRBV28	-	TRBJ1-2	ASRPGGTYGYT
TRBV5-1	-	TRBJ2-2	ASSLTDRGLTGELF
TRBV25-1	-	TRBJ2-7	ASRPTLSYEQY
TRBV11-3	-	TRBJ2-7	ASSPGTGDYEQY
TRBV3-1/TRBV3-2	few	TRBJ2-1	ASSPGFSTYNEQF
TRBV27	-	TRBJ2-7	ASMTASYEQY
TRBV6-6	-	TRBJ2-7	ASSSLAYEQY
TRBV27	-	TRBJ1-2	ASRKTALHGYT
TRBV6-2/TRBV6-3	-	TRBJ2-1	ASSYSGPHSYNEQF
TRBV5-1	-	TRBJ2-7	ASSRRGGTPYEQY
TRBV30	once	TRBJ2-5	AWSVRRTQETQY
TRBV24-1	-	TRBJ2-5	ATSDGTSGQETQY
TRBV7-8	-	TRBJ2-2	ASSFSRATGELF
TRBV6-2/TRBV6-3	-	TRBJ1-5	ASSWTLNQPQH
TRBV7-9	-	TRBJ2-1	ASSWPRESEQF
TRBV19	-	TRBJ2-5	ASSRTGGHQETQY
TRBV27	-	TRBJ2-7	ASSLSGLRAVYEQY
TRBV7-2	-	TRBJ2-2	ASSLPQITGELF
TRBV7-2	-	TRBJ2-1	ASSSDPGQGFYEQF
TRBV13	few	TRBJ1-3	ASSFDRAVSGNTIY
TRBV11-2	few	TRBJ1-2	ASSYLQGNYGYT
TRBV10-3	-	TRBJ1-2	AISENRADYGYT
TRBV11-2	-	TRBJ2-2	ASSLGGRRSGELF
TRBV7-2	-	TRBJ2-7	ASSSGLPYEQY
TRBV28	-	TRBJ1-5	ASSDTGYQPQH
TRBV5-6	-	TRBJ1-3	ASSPGTGGVRNTIY
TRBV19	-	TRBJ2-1	ASISRADNEQF
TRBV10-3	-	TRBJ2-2	AISPGTPNTGELF
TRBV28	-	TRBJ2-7	ASIGGRGEQY
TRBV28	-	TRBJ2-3	ASLKVRRASTDTQY
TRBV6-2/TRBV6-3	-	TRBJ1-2	ASSYSRDSLYGYT
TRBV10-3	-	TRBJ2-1	AISDTSGEQF
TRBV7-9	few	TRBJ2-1	ASSFSGRAFEQF
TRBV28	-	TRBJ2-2	ASFKVNTGELF
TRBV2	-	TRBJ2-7	ASSEGTGRPLGGEQY
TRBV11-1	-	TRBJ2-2	ASSSTGGANTGELF
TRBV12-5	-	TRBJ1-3	ASGWLHGGGGNTIY
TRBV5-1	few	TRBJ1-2	ASSLTDRGSGYT
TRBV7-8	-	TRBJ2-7	ASSLAGTSVSYEQY
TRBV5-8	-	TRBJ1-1	ASSWTVNTEAF
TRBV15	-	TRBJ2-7	ATSRGRTEYLYEQY
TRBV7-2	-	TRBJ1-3	ASSLASGTGNTIY